Listed here are 30 T cell receptor beta chains from one sample, sequenced in a study of cytomegalovirus exposure and HLA in healthy donors. It was with 60 Vbeta and 13 Jbeta primers that the PCR ran. Assay used: immunoSEQ multiplex PCR; TCRdb lists only in-frame clones, some missing. Here the sample spans around 160,000 clones, just over 70% being singletons. Sequences were obtained from PBMCs. These receptors were collected from a man aged 18 to 30 in good health and CMV-seropositive.

The chain recombines TRBV19 with TRBJ2-1, with TRBD1 as a possible D gene (5 bases). CDR1 LNHDA and CDR2 SQIVND come from the germline V gene (reference sequence). The CDR3 sequence is 16 residues long. V was trimmed by 7 bases and J by 0 bases, leaving 16 bases between them. In nucleotides, the CDR3 is TGTGCCAGTATAGGGGCGACTCTTAGCTCCTACAATGAGCAGTTCTTC. As protein: CASIGATLSSYNEQFF.

The CDR3 DNA reads as TGTGCCAGCTTGACCGGGACAACTAATTCACCCCTCCACTTT. Translated, it gives CASLTGTTNSPLHF. J is TRBJ1-6 and V is TRBV2; maybe TRBD1 (6 bases). CDR1 is SNHLY, CDR2 FYNNEI, per germline. CDR3 size: 14 residues. Trimming removed 8 bases at V and 6 bases at J, with 14 bases between. The full variable domain, in which reference TRBV2 and TRBJ1-6 provide the parts outside the CDR3, is EPEVTQTPSHQVTQMGQEVILRCVPISNHLYFYWYRQILGQKVEFLVSFYNNEISEKSEIFDDQFSVERPDGSNFTLKIRSTKLEDSAMYFCASLTGTTNSPLHFGNGTRLTVT.

The chain couples TRBV9 to TRBJ2-3, with 9 bases aligning to TRBD1. The V and J ends lost 4 bases and 5 bases, in that order; junction bases with no gene match: 8. CDR3 length: 15 amino acids. Per germline, CDR1 SGDLS and CDR2 YYNGEE. CDR3 sequence reads: CASSPGTGQEDTQYF. The CDR3 nucleotides read TGTGCCAGCAGCCCCGGGACAGGGCAAGAAGATACGCAGTATTTT.

This clone was counted a single time. This rearrangement joins TRBV6-5 to TRBJ1-3, with a weak D call TRBD1 (5 bases). V gave up 3 bases and J gave up 5 bases, with 14 bases separating them. Germline lookup yields CDR1 MNHEY and CDR2 SVGAGI. The length of the CDR3 is 15 residues. The DNA of the CDR3 is TGTGCCAGCAGTTATTGGGGGGAGTCAAGAAACACCATATATTTT. This translates into CASSYWGESRNTIYF.

This clone was picked up a small number of times. The V gene is TRBV10-3, the J gene TRBJ1-5, with D possibly matching TRBD1 (5 bases). The ends were cut back, 10 bases at V and 2 bases at J, with 15 bases in the middle. Germline V gene sequence: CDR1 ENHRY, CDR2 SYGVKD. The CDR3 is made up of 14 amino acids. CDR3 coding DNA: TGTGCCACCTGGGGAGGGGAAGGCAATCAGCCCCAGCATTTT. This gives the protein CATWGGEGNQPQHF.

V and J are TRBV7-2 and TRBJ1-2, with D tentatively TRBD1 (6 bases). The germline V gene has CDR1 SGHTA and CDR2 FQGNSA. Trimming took off 11 bases at V and 8 bases at J, with 15 bases between the two ends. CDR3 length: 11 amino acids. DNA for the CDR3: TGTGCCCATCGGGGGGCGGAAGGCTACACCTTC. Protein: CAHRGAEGYTF.

Only one count was recorded for this clone. J is TRBJ2-3 and V is TRBV5-1; 9 bases are a match to TRBD2. CDR3 size: 16 residues. V lost 0 bases, J lost 2 bases, and 4 bases stayed unmatched. Germline values: CDR1 SGHRS, CDR2 YFSETQ. The CDR3 sequence: CASSLVSSGVTDTQYF. For the CDR3, the DNA is TGCGCCAGCAGCTTGGTTTCTAGCGGGGTCACAGATACGCAGTATTTT.

This chain uses TRBV6-1 with TRBJ1-1; 10 bases match TRBD1. V shed 7 bases, J shed 4 bases, and the junction held 6 bases outside the gene matches. The length of the CDR3 is 14 residues. Germline assignment: CDR1 MNHNS and CDR2 SASEGT. CDR3 in amino acids: CASNDRGPGTEAFF. The CDR3 region has the DNA TGTGCCAGCAATGACAGGGGGCCTGGCACTGAAGCTTTCTTT.

The chain couples TRBV6-1 to TRBJ2-7; TRBD2 agrees at 8 bases. The V and J ends lost 8 bases and 0 bases, in that order; junction bases with no gene match: 6. Germline V CDR1 and CDR2: MNHNS, SASEGT. This CDR3 is 14 amino acids long. The CDR3 here is CASASGGSSYEQYV. The CDR3 DNA follows: TGTGCCAGCGCGAGCGGGGGTAGCTCCTACGAGCAGTACGTC.

The chain has TRBV6-1 and TRBJ2-1; 11 bases line up with TRBD2. This CDR3 region has 14 residues. V lost 10 bases to trimming and J lost 7 bases; unmatched junction nucleotides: 9. CDR1 and CDR2 from the germline V gene are MNHNS and SASEGT. CDR3 DNA: TGTGCCACCTTACTAGCGGGAGTGCGGAATGAGCAGTTCTTC. Protein: CATLLAGVRNEQFF.

CDR3 DNA sequence: TGTGCCAGCACACAGGGGTTGGAGACCCAGTACTTC. Translating gives CASTQGLETQYF. This chain uses TRBV11-3 with TRBJ2-5; 7 positions agree with TRBD1. The CDR3 totals 12 residues. Trimming cost V 7 bases and J 5 bases; bases outside gene matches: 4. Germline loops: CDR1 SGHNT, CDR2 YENEEA.

J is TRBJ1-2 and V is TRBV19; D may be TRBD1 (5 bases). V was shortened by 7 bases and J by 1 base, with 16 bases between the two germline ends. The length of the CDR3 is 15 residues. The germline V gene encodes CDR1 LNHDA and CDR2 SQIVND (reference sequence). The CDR3 region has the DNA TGTGCCAGTACCATGACAGAGACAGTTAACTATGGCTACACCTTC. Protein sequence: CASTMTETVNYGYTF.

The gene calls are TRBV7-9 and TRBJ1-1; unclear D gene. The ends were cut back, 8 bases at V and 0 bases at J, with 13 bases in the middle. CDR1 is SEHNR, CDR2 FQNEAQ, per germline (reference sequence). The CDR3 runs 14 residues. The CDR3 DNA follows: TGTGCCAGCGACGTCGGGAAAATGAACACTGAAGCTTTCTTT. Translating it yields CASDVGKMNTEAFF.

The V and J genes are TRBV14 and TRBJ2-2; 8 bases match TRBD1. This CDR3 spans 16 amino acids. Germline V CDR1 and CDR2: SGHDN, FVKESK. Trimming cost V 2 bases and J 7 bases; bases outside gene matches: 9. For the CDR3, the DNA is TGTGCCAGCAGCCAACATGGGACAGGTCTGATCGGGGAGCTGTTTTTT. Translation gives CASSQHGTGLIGELFF.

This chain uses TRBV2 with TRBJ2-7, with 7 nucleotides matching TRBD2. The CDR3 length is 16 residues. V gave up 4 bases and J gave up 3 bases; unmatched junction bases: 12. Germline lookup yields CDR1 SNHLY and CDR2 FYNNEI. The CDR3 region has the DNA TGTGCCAGCAGTGGTTCCGGAACTAGCGAAGACTACGAGCAGTACGTC. Translated, it gives CASSGSGTSEDYEQYV.

The J gene is TRBJ2-1, the V gene TRBV29-1; the D is unclear. The CDR3 contains 15 residues. Trimming left V 0 bases short and J 2 bases short, with 11 bases between. Germline V gives CDR1 SQVTM, CDR2 ANQGSEA. The CDR3 DNA is TGCAGCGTTGAAGAAAGGCTAGTCGCCTACAATGAGCAGTTCTTC. It is translated as CSVEERLVAYNEQFF.

This chain connects TRBV29-1 to TRBJ2-1; 11 bases are a match to TRBD2. Trimming cost V 6 bases and J 6 bases; bases outside gene matches: 7. CDR1 is SQVTM, CDR2 ANQGSEA, per germline. This CDR3 comprises 14 residues. For the CDR3, the DNA is TGCAGCGTCGTTAGCGGGAGGGCGCTCAATGAGCAGTTCTTC. This codes for CSVVSGRALNEQFF.

This rearrangement joins TRBV11-3 to TRBJ2-3; D is ambiguous. The CDR3 length is 14 residues. V was cut by 1 base and J by 2 bases, with 7 bases left in between. The germline gives CDR1 SGHNT, CDR2 YENEEA. CDR3 loop: CASSLGPSTDTQYF. The DNA for the CDR3 is TGTGCCAGCAGCTTAGGTCCCTCCACAGATACGCAGTATTTT.

CDR3 loop: CASSTRPPGAFF. The CDR3 nucleotides are TGTGCCAGCAGCACCCGACCGCCGGGGGCTTTCTTT. The chain employs TRBV11-2 and TRBJ1-1, with D uncertain. Trimming shortened V by 5 bases and J by 11 bases, and 15 bases separated the two germline ends. Germline-derived CDR1 and CDR2 are SGHAT and FQNNGV. CDR3 length equals 12 residues.

The genes are TRBV5-6 and TRBJ1-2, with a weak D call TRBD1 (6 bases). The CDR3 is 15 residues long. V lost 4 bases, J lost 7 bases, and 20 bases lay in between. Germline V CDR1 and CDR2: SGHDT, YYEEEE. The CDR3 DNA reads TGTGCCAGCAGCCCTGAGCCGGGACCCAGGGGTGGCTACACCTTC. The encoded protein is CASSPEPGPRGGYTF.

The chain employs TRBV4-1 and TRBJ1-2, with 7 nucleotides matching TRBD1. CDR1 and CDR2 from the germline V gene are MGHRA and YSYEKL. V shed 3 bases and J 8 bases; nucleotides not matched to a gene: 6. The CDR3 extends over 13 amino acids. CDR3: CASSHGQDAGYTF. The CDR3 DNA sequence: TGCGCCAGCAGCCATGGACAGGACGCCGGCTACACCTTC.

The chain recombines TRBV7-2 with TRBJ2-1; TRBD2 matches at 9 bases. V dropped 5 bases and J dropped 8; count of bases not matched to a gene: 10. Per the germline V gene, CDR1 is SGHTA and CDR2 is FQGNSA. The CDR3 spans 15 residues. The CDR3 spells CASSQGRVAGDEQFF. The CDR3 region has the DNA TGTGCCAGCAGCCAAGGGCGAGTAGCGGGAGATGAGCAGTTCTTC.

V is TRBV6-5 and J is TRBJ2-3; D possibly corresponds to TRBD1 (6 bases). The germline V gene encodes CDR1 MNHEY and CDR2 SVGAGI. V lost 6 bases and J lost 0, with 13 bases in between. CDR3 length equals 15 residues. Here the CDR3 DNA reads TGTGCCAGCAGGGGAGACAGGATGAGCACAGATACGCAGTATTTT. This gives the protein CASRGDRMSTDTQYF.

This clone has just a few counts. The chain combines TRBV10-2 with TRBJ2-7; the match to TRBD2 covers 9 bases. Germline V gene sequence: CDR1 WSHSY, CDR2 SAAADI. V lost 4 bases, J lost 3 bases, and 7 bases stayed unmatched. The CDR3 runs to 15 residues. The CDR3: CASSGAGGNLYEQYV. For the CDR3, the DNA is TGCGCCAGCAGTGGAGCGGGAGGCAATCTCTACGAGCAGTACGTC.

Only one count was recorded for this clone. The rearrangement joins TRBV29-1 to TRBJ2-7, with D tentatively TRBD2 (6 bases). Trimming removed 2 bases from V and 1 base from J, with 12 bases in between. In germline, CDR1 is SQVTM, CDR2 ANQGSEA. This CDR3 is 14 amino acids long. This CDR3 is CSVECSGVSYEQYV. The CDR3 DNA is TGCAGCGTTGAATGTTCGGGGGTTTCCTACGAGCAGTACGTC.

This chain joins TRBV2 and TRBJ1-2; TRBD1 is a possible D gene (6 bases). The V and J ends lost 3 bases and 8 bases respectively, with 10 bases between them. Germline V gene lookup returns CDR1 SNHLY and CDR2 FYNNEI. The CDR3 runs 12 residues. For the CDR3, the DNA is TGTGCCAGCAGTGACCAAGGACAGGGCTACACCTTC. It yields the protein CASSDQGQGYTF.

This clone was seen a few times. Here the CDR3 DNA reads TGTGCCAGCAACCTGGCCGGGGGGAACACCGGGGAGCTGTTTTTT. This sequence encodes CASNLAGGNTGELFF. The gene calls are TRBV5-4 and TRBJ2-2, with D perhaps matching TRBD2 (6 bases). V gave up 6 bases and J gave up 1 base, with 13 bases separating them. In germline, CDR1 is SGHNT, CDR2 YYREEE (reference sequence). The CDR3 extends over 15 amino acids.

For this clone: The junction departs from the called germline gene at one end, perhaps through a read error. The chain combines TRBV7-7 with TRBJ2-5; TRBD2 matches 7 bases. CDR1 and CDR2 (germline): SSHAT, FNYEAQ (reference sequence). This CDR3 is built from 15 residues. The CDR3 nucleotides are TGTGCTAGCAGCTTAAACGCGGGAGAGGGTGAGACCCAGTACTTC. This codes for CASSLNAGEGETQYF.

This chain joins TRBV2 and TRBJ2-1, with D tentatively TRBD2 (6 bases). V gave up 2 bases and J gave up 7 bases, with 15 bases separating them. CDR3 size: 15 residues. CDR1 and CDR2 (germline): SNHLY, FYNNEI. CDR3 sequence reads: CASSEWRGNGNEQFF. The CDR3 nucleotides are TGTGCCAGCAGTGAATGGCGGGGCAACGGGAATGAGCAGTTCTTC.

The rearrangement joins TRBV7-2 to TRBJ2-5; D is undetermined. Trimming cost V 3 bases and J 0 bases, with 8 bases left between them. CDR3 length equals 14 residues. Germline assignment: CDR1 SGHTA and CDR2 FQGNSA. CDR3 loop: CASSFSLYQETQYF. CDR3 bases: TGTGCCAGCAGCTTCTCACTGTACCAAGAGACCCAGTACTTC.